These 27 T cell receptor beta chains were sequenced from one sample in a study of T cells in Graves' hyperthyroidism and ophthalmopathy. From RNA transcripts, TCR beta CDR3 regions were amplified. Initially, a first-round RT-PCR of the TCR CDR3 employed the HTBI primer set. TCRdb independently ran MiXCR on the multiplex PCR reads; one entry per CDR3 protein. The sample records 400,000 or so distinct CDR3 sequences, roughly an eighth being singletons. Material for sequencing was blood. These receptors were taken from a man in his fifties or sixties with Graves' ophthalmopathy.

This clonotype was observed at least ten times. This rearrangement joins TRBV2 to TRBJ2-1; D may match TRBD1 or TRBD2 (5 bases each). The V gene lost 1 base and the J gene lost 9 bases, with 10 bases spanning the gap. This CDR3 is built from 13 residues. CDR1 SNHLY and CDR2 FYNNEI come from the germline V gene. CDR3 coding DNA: TGTGCCAGCAGTGAAGGGGGGACCACTGAGCAGTTCTTC. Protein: CASSEGGTTEQFF.

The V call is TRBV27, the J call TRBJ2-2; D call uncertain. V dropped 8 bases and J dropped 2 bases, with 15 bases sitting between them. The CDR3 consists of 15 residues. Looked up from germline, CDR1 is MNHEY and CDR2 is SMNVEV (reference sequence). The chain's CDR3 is CASSPLLANTGELFF. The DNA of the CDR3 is TGTGCCAGCTCTCCCCTCCTGGCAAACACCGGGGAGCTGTTTTTT.

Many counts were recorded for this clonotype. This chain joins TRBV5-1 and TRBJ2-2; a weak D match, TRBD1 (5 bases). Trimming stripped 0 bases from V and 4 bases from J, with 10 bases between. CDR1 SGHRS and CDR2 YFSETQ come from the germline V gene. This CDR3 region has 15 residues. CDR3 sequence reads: CASSLARQTTGELFF. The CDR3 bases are TGCGCCAGCAGCTTGGCTCGACAGACCACCGGGGAGCTGTTTTTT. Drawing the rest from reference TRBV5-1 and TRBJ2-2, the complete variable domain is KAGVTQTPRYLIKTRGQQVTLSCSPISGHRSVSWYQQTPGQGLQFLFEYFSETQRNKGNFPGRFSGRQFSNSRSEMNVSTLELGDSALYLCASSLARQTTGELFFGEGSRLTVL.

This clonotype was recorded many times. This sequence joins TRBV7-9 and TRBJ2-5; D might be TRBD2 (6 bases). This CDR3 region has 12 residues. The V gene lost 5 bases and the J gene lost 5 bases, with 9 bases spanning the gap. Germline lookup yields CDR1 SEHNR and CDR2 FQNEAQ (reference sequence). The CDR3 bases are TGTGCCAGCAGCAAACGGGGGGAGACCCAGTACTTC. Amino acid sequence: CASSKRGETQYF.

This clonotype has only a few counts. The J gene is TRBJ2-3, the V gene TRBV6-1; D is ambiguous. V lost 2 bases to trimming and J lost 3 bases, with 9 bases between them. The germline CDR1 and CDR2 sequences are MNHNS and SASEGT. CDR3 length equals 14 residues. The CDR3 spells CASSERKGTDTQYF. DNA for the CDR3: TGTGCCAGCAGTGAAAGAAAAGGGACAGATACGCAGTATTTT.

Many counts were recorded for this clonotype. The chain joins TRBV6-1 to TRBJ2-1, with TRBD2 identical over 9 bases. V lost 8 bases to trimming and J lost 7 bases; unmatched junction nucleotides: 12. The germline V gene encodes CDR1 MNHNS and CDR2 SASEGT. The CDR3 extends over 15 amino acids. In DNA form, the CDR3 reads TGTGCCAGCTGCTCGACTAGCGGCAACACAAATGAGCAGTTCTTC. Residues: CASCSTSGNTNEQFF.

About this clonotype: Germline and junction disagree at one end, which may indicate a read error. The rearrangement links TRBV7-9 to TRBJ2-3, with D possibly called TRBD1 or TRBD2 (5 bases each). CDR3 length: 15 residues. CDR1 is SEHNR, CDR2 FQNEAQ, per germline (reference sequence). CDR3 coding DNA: TGTGCCGGCAGCTTAGAAGGGGACCACACAGATACGCAGTATTTT. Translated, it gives CAGSLEGDHTDTQYF.

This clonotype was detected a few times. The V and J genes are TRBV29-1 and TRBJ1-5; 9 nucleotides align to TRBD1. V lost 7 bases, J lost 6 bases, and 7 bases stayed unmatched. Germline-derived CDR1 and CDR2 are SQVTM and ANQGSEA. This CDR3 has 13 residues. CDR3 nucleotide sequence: TGCAGCGCCGGACAGGGGCTGGGTCAGCCCCAGCATTTT. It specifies CSAGQGLGQPQHF.

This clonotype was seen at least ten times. This CDR3 reads CASSREGGYTGELFF. CDR3 in DNA: TGTGCCAGCAGTAGAGAGGGGGGCTACACCGGGGAGCTGTTTTTT. J is TRBJ2-2 and V is TRBV11-3, with D perhaps being TRBD1 or TRBD2 (6 bases each). There are 15 residues in the CDR3. V lost 6 bases to trimming and J lost 3 bases, with 14 bases between them. Germline CDR1 reads SGHNT; CDR2 reads YENEEA.

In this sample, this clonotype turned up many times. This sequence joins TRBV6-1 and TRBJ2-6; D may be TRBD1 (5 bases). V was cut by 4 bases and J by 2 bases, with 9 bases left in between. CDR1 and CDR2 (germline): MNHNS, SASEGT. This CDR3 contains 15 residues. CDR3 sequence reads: CASSATATGANVLTF. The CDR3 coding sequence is TGTGCCAGCAGTGCGACAGCCACTGGGGCCAACGTCCTGACTTTC.

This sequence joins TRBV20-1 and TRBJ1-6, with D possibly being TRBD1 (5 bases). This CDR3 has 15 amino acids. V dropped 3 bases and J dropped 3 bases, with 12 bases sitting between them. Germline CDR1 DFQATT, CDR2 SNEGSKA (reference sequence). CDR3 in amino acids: CSASFTGDYNSPLHF. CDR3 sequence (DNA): TGCAGTGCTAGTTTCACAGGCGACTATAATTCACCCCTCCACTTT.

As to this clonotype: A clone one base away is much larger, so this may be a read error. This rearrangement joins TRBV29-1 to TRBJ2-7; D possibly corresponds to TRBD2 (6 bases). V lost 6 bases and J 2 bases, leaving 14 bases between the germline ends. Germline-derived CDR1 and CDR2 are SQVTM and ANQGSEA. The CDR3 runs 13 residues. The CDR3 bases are TGCAGCGTAACGGGGACTTTCGCCTACGAGCAGTACTTC. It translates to CSVTGTFAYEQYF.

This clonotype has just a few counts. The CDR3 bases are TGTGCCAGTAGTATACGTGGTCGGGAGACGCAGTATTTT. Its translation is CASSIRGRETQYF. The chain joins TRBV19 to TRBJ2-3; a weak D match, TRBD2 (6 bases). This CDR3 has 13 amino acids. In germline, CDR1 is LNHDA, CDR2 SQIVND (reference sequence). V was pared by 2 bases and J by 9 bases, with 12 bases between.

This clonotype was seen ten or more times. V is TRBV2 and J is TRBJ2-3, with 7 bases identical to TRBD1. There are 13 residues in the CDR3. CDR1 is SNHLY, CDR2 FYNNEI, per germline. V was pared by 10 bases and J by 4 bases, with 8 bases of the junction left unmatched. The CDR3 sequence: CAILYRGADTQYF. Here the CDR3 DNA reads TGTGCCATACTATACAGGGGCGCAGATACGCAGTATTTT.

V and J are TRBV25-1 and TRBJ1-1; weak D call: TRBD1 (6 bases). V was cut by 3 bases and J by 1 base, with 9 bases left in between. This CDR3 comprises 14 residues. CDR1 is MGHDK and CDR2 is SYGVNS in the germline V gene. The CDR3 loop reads CASSEQTGNTEAFF. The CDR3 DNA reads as TGTGCCAGCAGTGAGCAGACAGGGAACACTGAAGCTTTCTTT.

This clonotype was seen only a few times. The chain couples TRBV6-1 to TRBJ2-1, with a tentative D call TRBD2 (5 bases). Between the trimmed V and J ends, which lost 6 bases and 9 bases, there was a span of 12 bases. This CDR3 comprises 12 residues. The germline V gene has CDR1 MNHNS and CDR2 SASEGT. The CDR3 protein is CASSPTSFEQFF. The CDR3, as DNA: TGTGCCAGCAGCCCAACTAGTTTTGAGCAGTTCTTC.

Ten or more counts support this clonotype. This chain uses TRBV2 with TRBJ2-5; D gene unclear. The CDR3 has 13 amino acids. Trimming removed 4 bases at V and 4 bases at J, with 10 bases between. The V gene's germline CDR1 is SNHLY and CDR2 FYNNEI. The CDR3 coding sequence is TGTGCCAGCAGTGCAGCGAGAGGAGAGACCCAGTACTTC. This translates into CASSAARGETQYF.

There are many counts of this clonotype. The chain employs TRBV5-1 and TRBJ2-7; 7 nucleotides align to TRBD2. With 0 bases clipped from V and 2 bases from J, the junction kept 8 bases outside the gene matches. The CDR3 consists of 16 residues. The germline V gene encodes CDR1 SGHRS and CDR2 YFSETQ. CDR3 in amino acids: CASSLGPSGITYEQYF. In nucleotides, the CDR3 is TGCGCCAGCAGCTTGGGTCCCAGCGGGATCACCTACGAGCAGTACTTC.

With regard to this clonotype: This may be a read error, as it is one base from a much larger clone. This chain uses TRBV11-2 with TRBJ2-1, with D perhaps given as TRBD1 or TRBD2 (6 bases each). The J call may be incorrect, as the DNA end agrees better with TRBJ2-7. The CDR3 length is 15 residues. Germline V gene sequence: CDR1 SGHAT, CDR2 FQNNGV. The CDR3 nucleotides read TGTGCCAGCAGCTTATCCGGGGGCGGACGCAATGAGCAGTACTTC. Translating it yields CASSLSGGGRNEQYF.

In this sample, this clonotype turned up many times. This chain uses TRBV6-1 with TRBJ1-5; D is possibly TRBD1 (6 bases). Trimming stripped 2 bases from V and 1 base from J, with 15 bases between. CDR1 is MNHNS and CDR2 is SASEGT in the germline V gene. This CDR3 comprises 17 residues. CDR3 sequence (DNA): TGTGCCAGCAGTGAAATCTTGGGGGCACCAAGCAATCAGCCCCAGCATTTT. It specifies CASSEILGAPSNQPQHF.

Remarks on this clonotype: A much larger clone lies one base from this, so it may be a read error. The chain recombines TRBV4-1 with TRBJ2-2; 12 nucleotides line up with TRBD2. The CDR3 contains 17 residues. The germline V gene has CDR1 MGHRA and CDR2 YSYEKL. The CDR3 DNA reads TGCGCCAGCAGCCAAACCCTAGCGGGAGGGAACACCGGGGAGCCGTTTTTT. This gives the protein CASSQTLAGGNTGEPFF.

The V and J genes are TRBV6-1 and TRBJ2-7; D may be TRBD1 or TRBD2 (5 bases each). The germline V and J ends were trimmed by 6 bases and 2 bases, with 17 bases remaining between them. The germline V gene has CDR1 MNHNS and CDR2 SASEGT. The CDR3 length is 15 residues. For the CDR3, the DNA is TGTGCCAGCAGCCGAGACCGGGACGGTACCTACGAGCAGTACTTC. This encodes CASSRDRDGTYEQYF.

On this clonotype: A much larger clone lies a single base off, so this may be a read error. The CDR3: CVSRRYTDTQYF. For the CDR3, the DNA is TGTGTCAGCCGCCGCTACACAGATACGCAGTATTTT. The J gene is TRBJ2-3, the V gene TRBV6-2 or TRBV6-3; D remains unclear. In germline, CDR1 is MNHEY, CDR2 SVGEGT. This CDR3 contains 12 residues.

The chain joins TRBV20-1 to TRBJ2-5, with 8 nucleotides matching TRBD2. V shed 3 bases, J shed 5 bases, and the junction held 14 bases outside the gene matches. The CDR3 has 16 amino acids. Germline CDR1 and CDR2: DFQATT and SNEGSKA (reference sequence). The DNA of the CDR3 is TGCAGTGCTAGTCCGATAGCGGGAAGCGGGGCCGAGACCCAGTACTTC. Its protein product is CSASPIAGSGAETQYF.

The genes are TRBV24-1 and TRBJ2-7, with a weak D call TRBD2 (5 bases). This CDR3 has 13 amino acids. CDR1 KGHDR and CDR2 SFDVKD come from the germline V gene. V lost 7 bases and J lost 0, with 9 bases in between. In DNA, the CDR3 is TGTGCCACCAGGGGCGGGTCCTCCTACGAGCAGTACTTC. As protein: CATRGGSSYEQYF.

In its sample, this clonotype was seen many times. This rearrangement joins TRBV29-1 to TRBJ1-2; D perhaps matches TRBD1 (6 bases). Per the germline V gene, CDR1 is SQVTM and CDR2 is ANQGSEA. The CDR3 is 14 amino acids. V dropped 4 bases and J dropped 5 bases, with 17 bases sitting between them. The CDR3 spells CSVVGGGVGYGYTF. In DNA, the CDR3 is TGCAGCGTTGTTGGGGGGGGCGTAGGATATGGCTACACCTTC. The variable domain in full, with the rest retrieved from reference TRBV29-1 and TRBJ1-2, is SAVISQKPSRDICQRGTSLTIQCQVDSQVTMMFWYRQQPGQSLTLIATANQGSEATYESGFVIDKFPISRPNLTFSTLTVSNMSPEDSSIYLCSVVGGGVGYGYTFGSGTRLTVV.

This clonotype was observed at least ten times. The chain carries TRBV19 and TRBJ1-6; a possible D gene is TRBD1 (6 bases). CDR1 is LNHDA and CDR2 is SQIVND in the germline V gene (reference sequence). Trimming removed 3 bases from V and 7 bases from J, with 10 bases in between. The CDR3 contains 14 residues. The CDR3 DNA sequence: TGTGCCAGTAGTATGCAGGGGCGAAATTCACCCCTCCACTTT. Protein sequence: CASSMQGRNSPLHF.